Following are 23 T cell receptor beta chains from one sample sequenced in a study of blood T cell repertoires in COVID-19 (TCRdb year 2020). Library creation used the immunoSEQ multiplex PCR assay. The immuneACCESS repertoire file appears here via TCRdb, limited to in-frame rearrangements. These files lack a portion of the clones; in checked studies, under half of the deficit traces to unresolved V genes, and the cause of the others is not known. This sample is represented by around 430,000 clones; 70% to 90% of them were singletons. The leading ten clones occupy around 13% of the sample. The specimen sequenced was peripheral blood. These receptors originate from a woman between 50 and 59 years old with COVID-19, enrolled during active disease.

J is TRBJ2-3 and V is TRBV20-1, with TRBD2 matching 10 bases. J gave up 5 bases and V 3 bases, and 14 bases lay outside the gene matches. Germline values: CDR1 DFQATT, CDR2 SNEGSKA (reference sequence). The CDR3 contains 17 residues. CDR3 region: CSASRAGGPPQEDTQYF. CDR3 nucleotide sequence: TGCAGTGCTAGTAGAGCGGGGGGGCCCCCTCAGGAAGATACGCAGTATTTT.

V gene TRBV2 combines with J gene TRBJ2-3; TRBD1 aligns across 7 bases. The CDR3 loop spans 12 amino acids. CDR1 SNHLY and CDR2 FYNNEI come from the germline V gene. The J segment lost 6 bases and the V segment lost 11 bases, leaving 8 bases of the junction unmatched. CDR3 residues: CAVEQGTDTQYF. The CDR3 DNA is TGTGCCGTCGAACAGGGGACCGATACGCAGTATTTT.

The chain employs TRBV7-9 and TRBJ2-1, with D tentatively TRBD2 (5 bases). The CDR3 extends over 14 amino acids. Germline values: CDR1 SEHNR, CDR2 FQNEAQ (reference sequence). The V and J ends lost 3 bases and 2 bases respectively, with 8 bases between them. The CDR3 DNA sequence: TGTGCCAGCAGCTTCTCCGGGGCCTACAATGAGCAGTTCTTC. Its protein is CASSFSGAYNEQFF.

This clone occurred a few times. The J gene is TRBJ2-3, the V gene TRBV30; D is unresolved. The ends were cut back, 2 bases at V and 4 bases at J, with 7 bases in the middle. The V gene's germline CDR1 is GTSNPN and CDR2 SVGIG (reference sequence). The CDR3 runs to 12 residues. DNA for the CDR3: TGTGCCTGGAGTTTCCGGGCAGATACGCAGTATTTT. Translating gives CAWSFRADTQYF.

The chain employs TRBV19 and TRBJ2-3; 11 nucleotides line up with TRBD2. Per the germline V gene, CDR1 is LNHDA and CDR2 is SQIVND (reference sequence). The CDR3 has 14 residues. V gave up 5 bases and J gave up 5 bases; unmatched junction bases: 3. Here the CDR3 reads CASSFTSGGDTQYF. The DNA of the CDR3 is TGTGCCAGTAGTTTTACTAGCGGGGGAGATACGCAGTATTTT.

This chain links TRBV6-5 with TRBJ2-3, with no clear D. V was cut by 7 bases and J by 0 bases, with 14 bases left in between. CDR3 length: 15 residues. Germline V gene sequence: CDR1 MNHEY, CDR2 SVGAGI. The CDR3 protein is CASTIEELSTDTQYF. CDR3 nucleotide sequence: TGTGCCAGCACTATAGAGGAACTAAGCACAGATACGCAGTATTTT.

Only one count was recorded for this clone. The V gene is TRBV27, the J gene TRBJ1-2; 8 bases align to TRBD1. Trimming took 2 bases from V and 8 from J; bases not matched to a gene: 13. CDR3 length equals 16 residues. The germline V gene has CDR1 MNHEY and CDR2 SMNVEV (reference sequence). The DNA for the CDR3 is TGTGCCAGCAGTTTAATGGGTTGGTCAGGGGGCGCCGGCTACACCTTC. Residues: CASSLMGWSGGAGYTF.

J is TRBJ1-2 and V is TRBV4-2, with D tentatively TRBD1 (6 bases). This CDR3 is built from 17 residues. CDR1 and CDR2 (germline): LGHNA, YNFKEQ. The V end was cut by 3 bases, the J end by 3 bases, with 20 bases between. For the CDR3, the DNA is TGTGCCAGCAGCCAGGACCAGAAGGGGGGGGCTCACTATGGCTACACCTTC. Translating gives CASSQDQKGGAHYGYTF.

The chain joins TRBV4-1 to TRBJ1-5, with D perhaps matching TRBD1 (6 bases). V was pared by 0 bases and J by 5 bases, with 17 bases between. CDR1 and CDR2 from the germline V gene are MGHRA and YSYEKL. The CDR3 runs 17 residues. This chain's CDR3 is CASSQDRDGQRYQPQHF. CDR3 nucleotide sequence: TGCGCCAGCAGCCAAGATAGAGACGGACAGCGATATCAGCCCCAGCATTTT.

CDR3 DNA sequence: TGTGCCACCAGTGACCACCCGGACAGGAATGAGCAGTTCTTC. Translation gives CATSDHPDRNEQFF. This chain uses TRBV24-1 with TRBJ2-1, with TRBD1 matching 7 bases. Germline V gives CDR1 KGHDR, CDR2 SFDVKD. Trimming at V came to 4 bases and at J to 7 bases, leaving 6 bases not matched to a gene. There are 14 residues in the CDR3.

The chain joins TRBV12-3 or TRBV12-4 to TRBJ1-2; perhaps TRBD1 as D (5 bases). The CDR3 totals 11 residues. V was cut by 8 bases and J by 8 bases, with 12 bases left in between. DNA for the CDR3: TGTGCCAGCGGGGGGGAGCGCGGCTACACCTTC. Translation gives CASGGERGYTF.

J is TRBJ2-3 and V is TRBV3-1 (or the pseudogene TRBV3-2), with D hard to call. Germline V gives CDR1 LGHDT, CDR2 YNNKEL (reference sequence). The CDR3 loop spans 13 amino acids. V gave up 0 bases and J gave up 2 bases, with 3 bases separating them. DNA for the CDR3: TGTGCCAGCAGCCAAGAATACACAGATACGCAGTATTTT. Its translation is CASSQEYTDTQYF.

The V call is TRBV6-1, the J call TRBJ1-2, with D possibly matching TRBD1 (6 bases). Germline V gene lookup returns CDR1 MNHNS and CDR2 SASEGT. V lost 0 bases to trimming and J lost 11 bases, with 10 bases between them. CDR3 length equals 12 residues. CDR3 sequence reads: CASSEADRRYTF. CDR3 nucleotide sequence: TGTGCCAGCAGTGAAGCTGACAGGAGATACACCTTC.

This clone was seen more than once but under ten times. This chain links TRBV9 with TRBJ2-7; no reliable D call. Germline values: CDR1 SGDLS, CDR2 YYNGEE. This CDR3 comprises 12 residues. V was cut by 5 bases and J by 6 bases, with 12 bases left in between. DNA for the CDR3: TGTGCCAGCAGAGAGGCTCCGTCCGAGCAGTACTTC. Translated, it gives CASREAPSEQYF.

The chain couples TRBV19 to TRBJ1-1, with a tentative D call TRBD1 (6 bases). The germline V gene encodes CDR1 LNHDA and CDR2 SQIVND (reference sequence). The CDR3 sequence is 14 residues long. V lost 6 bases to trimming and J lost 10 bases, with 21 bases between them. CDR3 sequence (DNA): TGTGCCAGTAGCCTTCTCCGAGGGGGTAGAAGAGCTTTCTTT. Its protein is CASSLLRGGRRAFF.

This chain joins TRBV28 and TRBJ1-4; no clear D gene. The CDR3 spans 11 residues. V was cut by 7 bases and J by 7 bases, with 7 bases left in between. The germline CDR1 and CDR2 sequences are MDHEN and SYDVKM. The DNA for the CDR3 is TGTGCCAGCAAAGGCGGTGAAAAACTGTTTTTT. It translates to CASKGGEKLFF.

V gene TRBV6-5 combines with J gene TRBJ2-7; TRBD1 might be the D (5 bases). Trimming pared 0 bases from V and 6 bases from J, leaving 9 bases between. This CDR3 is 13 amino acids long. Germline V gives CDR1 MNHEY, CDR2 SVGAGI. The CDR3 is CASSYSGQGEQYF. The DNA for the CDR3 is TGTGCCAGCAGTTACTCGGGGCAGGGCGAGCAGTACTTC.

V is TRBV19 and J is TRBJ1-2; 8 positions agree with TRBD1. CDR1 is LNHDA, CDR2 SQIVND, per germline (reference sequence). V was pared by 5 bases and J by 5 bases, with 10 bases of the junction left unmatched. CDR3 length equals 15 residues. The CDR3, as DNA: TGTGCCAGTAGTCTACAGGGGGGGTTTCGGTATGGCTACACCTTC. Its protein is CASSLQGGFRYGYTF.

About this clone itself: Other nucleotide sequences from this sample produce the same CDR3. The V gene is TRBV28, the J gene TRBJ1-1; D is possibly TRBD1 (5 bases). The CDR3 length is 13 residues. Germline CDR1 reads MDHEN; CDR2 reads SYDVKM. Trimming removed 2 bases at V and 3 bases at J, with 7 bases between. The CDR3 is CASSLGGDTEAFF. In nucleotides, the CDR3 is TGTGCCAGCAGTTTAGGAGGGGACACTGAAGCTTTCTTT. Supplemented by reference TRBV28 and TRBJ1-1, the full variable domain reads DVKVTQSSRYLVKRTGEKVFLECVQDMDHENMFWYRQDPGLGLRLIYFSYDVKMKEKGDIPEGYSVSREKKERFSLILESASTNQTSMYLCASSLGGDTEAFFGQGTRLTVV.

The DNA of the CDR3 is TGCGCCAGCAGCCGGGGGGAGACCTACGAGCAGTACTTC. Residues: CASSRGETYEQYF. The rearrangement uses TRBV4-1 and TRBJ2-7; possibly TRBD2 for D (6 bases). Looked up from germline, CDR1 is MGHRA and CDR2 is YSYEKL. The CDR3 is 13 amino acids. Trimming left V 4 bases short and J 2 bases short, with 9 bases between.

The gene calls are TRBV19 and TRBJ1-5; the D is unclear. Germline V gene lookup returns CDR1 LNHDA and CDR2 SQIVND (reference sequence). The V and J ends lost 3 bases and 6 bases respectively, with 15 bases between them. The CDR3 is made up of 15 amino acids. The CDR3 here is CASSMTRPSGQPQHF. CDR3 sequence (DNA): TGTGCCAGTAGTATGACAAGGCCGAGCGGTCAGCCCCAGCATTTT.

The V and J genes are TRBV6-5 and TRBJ2-1; possible D gene TRBD1, 5 bases. The germline V and J ends were trimmed by 5 bases and 9 bases, with 8 bases remaining between them. This CDR3 contains 11 residues. Germline lookup yields CDR1 MNHEY and CDR2 SVGAGI. The CDR3 region has the DNA TGTGCCAGCAGTACCAGGGTTGAGCAGTTCTTC. This gives the protein CASSTRVEQFF.

The J gene is TRBJ1-4, the V gene TRBV21-1; the listed D gene, TRBD1, was not tested against the DNA. TRBV21-1 is a pseudogene. This CDR3 is 16 amino acids long. Here the CDR3 reads CASSKIWAPPNEKLFF. CDR3 bases: TGTGCCAGCAGCAAAATTTGGGCCCCGCCGAATGAAAAACTGTTTTTT.